The sample holds a few counts of the clone carrying this TCR beta chain. This record comes from a study of T cell responses to AZD1222 COVID-19 vaccine. Germline V gene lookup returns CDR1 SNHLY and CDR2 FYNNEI. V shed 3 bases and J shed 5 bases, with 16 bases lying between them. This CDR3 is 15 amino acids long. Profiled with immunoSEQ multiplex PCR; TCRdb holds only in-frame clones, not every one. The sample comprises over 150,000 clones, more than 85% of which are singletons, and under 4% rests with the top ten. The V and J genes are TRBV2 and TRBJ2-5; D unclear. This TCR was sampled from an adult who received the AZD1222 COVID-19 vaccine. Here the sequenced sample was peripheral blood, taken 28 days after the second AZD1222 dose. The CDR3, as DNA: TGTGCCAGCAGTGAGGACGGGTGGACGAGTGAGACCCAGTACTTC. It yields the protein CASSEDGWTSETQYF.